This entry describes one T cell receptor (beta chain). The data derive from a study of cytomegalovirus exposure and HLA in healthy donors. The primer mix had 60 Vbeta and 13 Jbeta primers. Clones were sequenced by immunoSEQ multiplex PCR, and TCRdb holds only the in-frame ones, with some missing. Altogether approximately 100,000 clones are present, approximately 80% being singletons, with the ten largest covering around 15%. Sample: PBMCs. This TCR was sampled from a man between 60 and 75 years old in good health and CMV-seropositive.

In nucleotides, the CDR3 is TGTGCCAGCAGCGTAACAGGCAACTATGGCTACACCTTC. It yields the protein CASSVTGNYGYTF. The rearrangement links TRBV9 to TRBJ1-2; D possibly corresponds to TRBD1 (5 bases). The germline CDR1 and CDR2 sequences are SGDLS and YYNGEE. The ends were cut back, 1 base at V and 2 bases at J, with 6 bases in the middle. The CDR3 is made up of 13 amino acids.